This T cell receptor (beta chain) appears in the sequencing data of a study of T cell repertoires in cytomegalovirus infection. On the study more broadly: Epitope selection comprised recently identified HLA-C-restricted CMV epitopes and well-studied HLA-B-restricted CMV epitopes.

The CDR3 runs 16 residues. From germline, CDR1 is SEHNR and CDR2 FQNEAQ (reference sequence). V lost 3 bases to trimming and J lost 10 bases, with 22 bases between them. General observations from the study: The study identified carriers of CMV plus the relevant HLA from cumulative public TCR beta family frequency. The response measured ex vivo was dominated by TCR beta clonotypes (HLA-C-restricted and CMV-specific).

TCRdb analysed the reads with MiXCR anew, one entry per CDR3 protein. The data hold 640,000 or so distinct CDR3 sequences, with 30% to 35% observed a single time. As for this clonotype: What it recognizes is unknown.

The receptor comes from a human donor in good health (CMV status not recorded). Some clones in this sample may be carry-over from other donors' samples. This sample comprised cultured PBMCs, obtained from culture after CMV antigen stimulation. The V call is TRBV7-9, the J call TRBJ2-1; D is possibly TRBD1 or TRBD2 (6 bases each). The CDR3, as DNA: TGTGCCAGCAGCTTCCTCTTGGGGGGCCCGCAATACGAGCAGTTCTTC. This sequence encodes CASSFLLGGPQYEQFF. The whole variable domain, filled in from reference TRBV7-9 and TRBJ2-1, reads DTGVSQNPRHKITKRGQNVTFRCDPISEHNRLYWYRQTLGQGPEFLTYFQNEAQLEKSRLLSDRFSAERPKGSFSTLEIQRTEQGDSAMYLCASSFLLGGPQYEQFFGPGTRLTVL.